This passage covers 32 T cell receptor beta chains from one sample sequenced in a study of cytomegalovirus exposure and HLA in healthy donors. In the PCR, 60 Vbeta and 13 Jbeta primers were used. This table comes from immunoSEQ multiplex PCR, and its TCRdb copy is limited to in-frame clones, with some not included. The sample yields some 57,000 clones, approximately 63% seen once. Source material: PBMCs. Every receptor here comes from a woman in her sixties or seventies in good health and CMV-seropositive.

This clone was picked up a small number of times. The chain joins TRBV4-3 to TRBJ1-4, with 7 bases fitting TRBD1. The ends lost 4 bases at V and 4 bases at J; junction bases unmatched: 9. The CDR3 is made up of 16 amino acids. Germline V gene data show CDR1 as LGHNA and CDR2 as YSLEER. CDR3 residues: CASSLTPGQFNEKLFF. The CDR3 coding sequence is TGCGCCAGCAGCCTCACGCCGGGACAGTTTAATGAAAAACTGTTTTTT.

This clone occurred a few times. DNA of the CDR3: TGTGCCAGCGTGCCGGGAGACACCTACGAGCAGTACTTC. It codes for CASVPGDTYEQYF. This rearrangement joins TRBV2 to TRBJ2-7; maybe TRBD2 (6 bases). V lost 8 bases, J lost 2 bases, and 13 bases lay in between. The CDR3 contains 13 residues. The germline V gene encodes CDR1 SNHLY and CDR2 FYNNEI. The full variable domain, rest sourced from reference TRBV2 and TRBJ2-7, is EPEVTQTPSHQVTQMGQEVILRCVPISNHLYFYWYRQILGQKVEFLVSFYNNEISEKSEIFDDQFSVERPDGSNFTLKIRSTKLEDSAMYFCASVPGDTYEQYFGPGTRLTVT.

A few counts support this clone. J is TRBJ1-2 and V is TRBV5-4; no firm D call. Trimming stripped 1 base from V and 2 bases from J, with 12 bases between. This CDR3 comprises 15 residues. Germline loops: CDR1 SGHNT, CDR2 YYREEE (reference sequence). CDR3 region: CASSLIGASNYGYTF. The CDR3 DNA sequence: TGTGCCAGCAGCTTGATCGGAGCCTCAAACTATGGCTACACCTTC. Combining the CDR3 with reference TRBV5-4 and TRBJ1-2 gives the whole variable domain ETGVTQSPTHLIKTRGQQVTLRCSSQSGHNTVSWYQQALGQGPQFIFQYYREEENGRGNFPPRFSGLQFPNYSSELNVNALELDDSALYLCASSLIGASNYGYTFGSGTRLTVV.

This chain joins TRBV6-5 and TRBJ1-6; D is unresolved. The CDR3 runs 13 residues. CDR1 is MNHEY, CDR2 SVGAGI, per germline. Trimming took 6 bases from V and 7 from J, leaving 10 bases between them. This chain's CDR3 is CASSLHENSPLHF. The CDR3 region has the DNA TGTGCCAGCAGCCTTCATGAGAATTCACCCCTCCACTTT.

This chain joins TRBV4-3 and TRBJ1-1; D is uncertain. This CDR3 comprises 14 residues. The germline V gene encodes CDR1 LGHNA and CDR2 YSLEER. Trimming removed 0 bases at V and 7 bases at J, with 12 bases between. CDR3 in amino acids: CASSQDLTAHEAFF. CDR3 sequence (DNA): TGCGCCAGCAGCCAAGATCTAACCGCGCATGAAGCTTTCTTT.

This clone was counted between two and nine times. This chain joins TRBV5-4 and TRBJ1-6, with 7 nucleotides matching TRBD1. This CDR3 comprises 17 residues. Trimming at V came to 3 bases and at J to 9 bases, leaving 15 bases not matched to a gene. Germline V gene lookup returns CDR1 SGHNT and CDR2 YYREEE (reference sequence). Here the CDR3 DNA reads TGTGCCAGCAGCTCAACCCGGGACAGAATCGCCGGTTCACCCCTCCACTTT. Residues: CASSSTRDRIAGSPLHF.

The J gene is TRBJ2-3, the V gene TRBV6-6, with a tentative D call TRBD2 (6 bases). V was shortened by 9 bases and J by 3 bases, with 13 bases between the two germline ends. The CDR3 is 13 amino acids. Germline CDR1 is MNHNY and CDR2 is SVGAGI (reference sequence). Here the CDR3 DNA reads TGTGCCAGTCAAAGGGACTTTACAGATACGCAGTATTTT. Translated, it gives CASQRDFTDTQYF.

This clone was observed a few times. This chain uses TRBV6-6 with TRBJ2-1; a weak D match, TRBD1 (6 bases). V lost 5 bases and J lost 5, with 16 bases in between. CDR1 and CDR2 (germline): MNHNY, SVGAGI (reference sequence). The CDR3 covers 15 residues. The CDR3 DNA reads as TGTGCCAGCAGTCTCGGGGACACACCAAACAATGAGCAGTTCTTC. Translated, it gives CASSLGDTPNNEQFF.

This sequence joins TRBV5-1 and TRBJ1-2, with unresolved D. The CDR3 is 13 residues long. V dropped 1 base and J dropped 8 bases, with 12 bases sitting between them. The V gene's germline CDR1 is SGHRS and CDR2 YFSETQ. CDR3 DNA: TGCGCCAGCAGCTTGAGTACCCCCCGGGGCTACACCTTC. Amino acid sequence: CASSLSTPRGYTF.

The chain employs TRBV19 and TRBJ2-3, with D tentatively TRBD1 (6 bases). CDR3 length: 14 amino acids. The germline V gene encodes CDR1 LNHDA and CDR2 SQIVND (reference sequence). Trimming took off 0 bases at V and 3 bases at J, with 7 bases between the two ends. The CDR3 DNA follows: TGTGCCAGTAGTATAGACAGGGGAACAGATACGCAGTATTTT. The encoded protein is CASSIDRGTDTQYF.

This clone was seen a single time. The chain uses TRBV20-1 and TRBJ1-2; D ambiguous. V was trimmed by 6 bases and J by 8 bases, leaving 13 bases between them. Germline-derived CDR1 and CDR2 are DFQATT and SNEGSKA (reference sequence). The CDR3 contains 11 residues. CDR3 nucleotide sequence: TGCAGTGCCCTTTTCGACTCAGGCTACACCTTC. Translation: CSALFDSGYTF.

The chain joins TRBV27 to TRBJ1-1; no clear D gene. Looked up from germline, CDR1 is MNHEY and CDR2 is SMNVEV (reference sequence). The CDR3 contains 15 residues. V gave up 6 bases and J gave up 4 bases, with 18 bases separating them. DNA of the CDR3: TGTGCCAGCAGCGCGAACCGGGTTTCACTCACTGAAGCTTTCTTT. This sequence encodes CASSANRVSLTEAFF.

The chain couples TRBV9 to TRBJ2-7, with TRBD2 matching 8 bases. Germline trimming cut 0 bases from V and 5 bases from J; bases unmatched to any gene: 13. CDR1 and CDR2 from the germline V gene are SGDLS and YYNGEE. This CDR3 is built from 17 residues. The DNA of the CDR3 is TGTGCCAGCAGCGTAGGGTGGATAGGGCGGGGGGCGGACGAGCAGTACTTC. Protein product: CASSVGWIGRGADEQYF.

J is TRBJ2-3 and V is TRBV9, with D possibly being TRBD2 (6 bases). CDR3 length: 19 amino acids. V was trimmed by 4 bases and J by 7 bases, leaving 31 bases between them. Germline assignment: CDR1 SGDLS and CDR2 YYNGEE. CDR3 nucleotides: TGTGCCAGCAGCCTCTCCCTGGTCGGCGGGACGGGGCGAGGGAATACGCAGTATTTT. Translated: CASSLSLVGGTGRGNTQYF.

The genes are TRBV19 and TRBJ1-2; TRBD1 might be the D (5 bases). This CDR3 has 12 residues. Germline-derived CDR1 and CDR2 are LNHDA and SQIVND (reference sequence). V was shortened by 7 bases and J by 4 bases, with 10 bases between the two germline ends. This chain's CDR3 is CASNMQGYGYTF. The CDR3, as DNA: TGTGCCAGTAATATGCAGGGCTATGGCTACACCTTC.

V usage is TRBV10-2 and J usage is TRBJ2-1; tentative D call: TRBD1 (5 bases). The CDR3 has 15 amino acids. V dropped 4 bases and J dropped 2 bases, with 12 bases sitting between them. Germline V lookup: CDR1 WSHSY, CDR2 SAAADI. CDR3 amino acids: CASSGLGRTYNEQFF. Here the CDR3 DNA reads TGCGCCAGCAGTGGTCTGGGGCGAACCTACAATGAGCAGTTCTTC.

The chain employs TRBV7-3 and TRBJ2-5, with 9 bases identical to TRBD1. The J segment lost 7 bases and the V segment lost 5 bases, leaving 11 bases of the junction unmatched. Germline-derived CDR1 and CDR2 are SGHTA and FQGTGA. The CDR3 has 15 residues. The CDR3 sequence is CASSAVGQGLGTQYF. The CDR3 bases are TGTGCCAGCAGCGCCGTGGGACAGGGATTGGGGACCCAGTACTTC.

This chain links TRBV6-5 with TRBJ2-1, with TRBD2 matching 7 bases. Unmatched junction bases numbered 6, after V lost 0 bases and J lost 7 bases. Germline V gene data show CDR1 as MNHEY and CDR2 as SVGAGI. CDR3 size: 15 residues. In nucleotides, the CDR3 is TGTGCCAGCAGTTACTCGATTGGGGGGGGAAATGAGCAGTTCTTC. As protein: CASSYSIGGGNEQFF.

The chain links TRBV6-1 to TRBJ1-6; 7 bases map to TRBD1. Looked up from germline, CDR1 is MNHNS and CDR2 is SASEGT. Trimming cost V 2 bases and J 5 bases; bases outside gene matches: 9. This CDR3 spans 17 amino acids. The CDR3 DNA sequence: TGTGCCAGCAGTGAAATAATAACAGGGGCTAATAATTCACCCCTCCACTTT. This encodes CASSEIITGANNSPLHF.

The chain carries TRBV19 and TRBJ1-4; TRBD1 matches 7 bases. After removal of 7 bases from V and 0 bases from J, the junction contained 5 bases not matched to a gene. In germline, CDR1 is LNHDA, CDR2 SQIVND (reference sequence). The CDR3 has 15 amino acids. The CDR3 spells CASNPQGATNEKLFF. The DNA of the CDR3 is TGTGCCAGTAACCCTCAGGGGGCAACTAATGAAAAACTGTTTTTT.

V usage is TRBV4-3 and J usage is TRBJ2-3; 12 positions agree with TRBD2. After removal of 0 bases from V and 5 bases from J, the junction contained 9 bases not matched to a gene. This CDR3 has 18 amino acids. Looked up from germline, CDR1 is LGHNA and CDR2 is YSLEER. The CDR3 DNA is TGCGCCAGCAGCCAAGACTTGCACCGGACTAGCGGGATAGATACGCAGTATTTT. Its protein is CASSQDLHRTSGIDTQYF.

The V and J genes are TRBV2 and TRBJ2-2, with a tentative D call TRBD1 (6 bases). Between the trimmed V and J ends, which lost 10 bases and 6 bases, there was a span of 15 bases. CDR3 length: 13 amino acids. Looked up from germline, CDR1 is SNHLY and CDR2 is FYNNEI. CDR3 bases: TGTGCCACGACGGGACATGAGGCCGGGGAGCTGTTTTTT. Its translation is CATTGHEAGELFF.

This clone was observed once. V is TRBV6-5 and J is TRBJ2-7; tentatively, D is TRBD1 (6 bases). Germline V gene sequence: CDR1 MNHEY, CDR2 SVGAGI. Trimming removed 2 bases at V and 3 bases at J, with 17 bases between. The CDR3 runs 16 residues. For the CDR3, the DNA is TGTGCCAGCAGTTACGGTAGTCCAGGGGTGATCTACGAGCAGTACTTC. Residues: CASSYGSPGVIYEQYF.

The V call is TRBV2, the J call TRBJ2-1, with TRBD2 matching 11 bases. CDR3 length equals 13 residues. Germline V gene data show CDR1 as SNHLY and CDR2 as FYNNEI. J lost 10 bases, V lost 5 bases, and 4 bases had no gene match. The CDR3 reads CASSFWTSGEQFF. The CDR3 coding sequence is TGTGCCAGCAGTTTCTGGACTAGCGGGGAGCAGTTCTTC.

The rearrangement links TRBV18 to TRBJ2-7, with 10 bases lining up with TRBD1. After removal of 0 bases from V and 5 bases from J, the junction contained 1 base not matched to a gene. The CDR3 length is 14 residues. CDR1 is KGHSH and CDR2 is LQKENI in the germline V gene. The CDR3 protein is CASSPPGTGDEQYF. CDR3 bases: TGTGCCAGCTCACCACCCGGGACAGGGGACGAGCAGTACTTC.

This rearrangement joins TRBV2 to TRBJ2-5, with 8 nucleotides matching TRBD2. Germline assignment: CDR1 SNHLY and CDR2 FYNNEI. J was trimmed by 5 bases and V by 1 base; bases with no gene match: 9. The CDR3 is 16 amino acids. DNA of the CDR3: TGTGCCAGCAGTGAAGTATTCGGGGGGGCGAGGGAGACCCAGTACTTC. The encoded protein is CASSEVFGGARETQYF.

The chain has TRBV4-1 and TRBJ2-5; 8 positions agree with TRBD2. Germline V gene data show CDR1 as MGHRA and CDR2 as YSYEKL. This CDR3 is 16 amino acids long. The V and J ends lost 0 bases and 2 bases, in that order; junction bases with no gene match: 5. DNA of the CDR3: TGCGCCAGCAGCCAAGAGGTGGTAGCGGGGCAAGAGACCCAGTACTTC. Residues: CASSQEVVAGQETQYF.

V gene TRBV5-1 combines with J gene TRBJ2-3; 7 positions agree with TRBD2. J was trimmed by 5 bases and V by 4 bases; bases with no gene match: 10. CDR1 is SGHRS and CDR2 is YFSETQ in the germline V gene. This CDR3 has 15 residues. The DNA for the CDR3 is TGCGCCAGCAGCCCGGCCGGGACTAATCTAGATACGCAGTATTTT. It specifies CASSPAGTNLDTQYF.

The chain has TRBV2 and TRBJ1-1, with 12 bases that match TRBD1. Germline V gene data show CDR1 as SNHLY and CDR2 as FYNNEI. The CDR3 loop spans 15 amino acids. The V segment lost 6 bases and the J segment 7 bases; nucleotides outside the gene matches: 9. CDR3 loop: CASSPRDRGHGEAFF. DNA for the CDR3: TGTGCCAGCAGCCCCCGGGACAGGGGGCACGGTGAAGCTTTCTTT.

This chain uses TRBV15 with TRBJ1-3; 7 bases line up with TRBD1. Germline V gene lookup returns CDR1 LNHNV and CDR2 YYDKDF (reference sequence). This CDR3 is built from 12 residues. Losses at the gene ends were 8 bases for V and 8 bases for J; bases not matched to a gene: 6. The CDR3 loop is CATSRGTDTIYF. CDR3 DNA sequence: TGTGCCACCTCCAGGGGGACAGACACCATATATTTT. The variable domain in full, with the rest retrieved from reference TRBV15 and TRBJ1-3, is DAMVIQNPRYQVTQFGKPVTLSCSQTLNHNVMYWYQQKSSQAPKLLFHYYDKDFNNEADTPDNFQSRRPNTSFCFLDIRSPGLGDTAMYLCATSRGTDTIYFGEGSWLTVV.

The J gene is TRBJ1-1, the V gene TRBV6-5, with TRBD1 as a possible D gene (6 bases). Germline V gives CDR1 MNHEY, CDR2 SVGAGI. This CDR3 is 16 amino acids long. V shed 0 bases and J shed 5 bases, with 16 bases lying between them. The CDR3 coding sequence is TGTGCCAGCAGTTACTCTCATAACAGCAGGGGTACTGAAGCTTTCTTT. Translation: CASSYSHNSRGTEAFF.

The gene calls are TRBV4-3 and TRBJ1-1; D gene uncertain. The CDR3 consists of 15 residues. V shed 0 bases and J shed 0 bases, with 8 bases lying between them. Germline loops: CDR1 LGHNA, CDR2 YSLEER. The CDR3 sequence: CASSQDSQLNTEAFF. The CDR3 nucleotides read TGCGCCAGCAGCCAAGATTCACAGCTGAACACTGAAGCTTTCTTT.